This T cell receptor beta chain was sequenced in a study of blood T cell repertoires in COVID-19. Profiling relied on immunoSEQ multiplex PCR, and the TCRdb table lists in-frame clones only, not all of them. The table records 130,000 to 150,000 clones, around 80% of them present only once. CDR3 size: 15 residues. Trimming removed 4 bases from V and 7 bases from J; junction bases left unmatched: 10. Germline V gene data show CDR1 as SGHRS and CDR2 as YFSETQ. There are a few counts of this clone. Sample: peripheral blood. The genes are TRBV5-1 and TRBJ2-1, with TRBD2 matching 8 bases. The TCR comes from a man aged 80 or over with acute or convalescent COVID-19. The CDR3 DNA reads TGCGCCAGCAGCCTTCGGTCGGGGGGGCGAAATGAGCAGTTCTTC. Amino acids: CASSLRSGGRNEQFF.